These 6 T cell receptor beta chains were sequenced from one sample in a study of cytomegalovirus exposure and HLA in healthy donors. Sequenced by immunoSEQ multiplex PCR; TCRdb stores in-frame clones only, minus some. The sample has 150,000 to 200,000 clones, roughly nine tenths seen once; the top ten hold around 5%. The sequenced material came from PBMCs. The source of these receptors is a woman aged 25 to 39 in good health and CMV-seronegative.

CDR3 DNA sequence: TGTGCCAGCAGCATCAGGGCCATCGGGCGGGGACGCACAGATACGCAGTATTTT. As protein: CASSIRAIGRGRTDTQYF. The chain has TRBV13 and TRBJ2-3, with D possibly TRBD2 on 6 matching bases. The CDR3 is 18 residues long. The germline V gene has CDR1 PRHDT and CDR2 FYEKMQ (reference sequence). V lost 5 bases and J 1 base, leaving 22 bases between the germline ends.

The chain couples TRBV27 to TRBJ2-1; D is unclear. The V gene lost 5 bases and the J gene lost 10 bases, with 12 bases spanning the gap. The CDR3 is 12 residues long. Germline V lookup: CDR1 MNHEY, CDR2 SMNVEV (reference sequence). The CDR3 coding sequence is TGTGCCAGCAGTCCCACTCATAAAGAGCAGTTCTTC. Its translation: CASSPTHKEQFF.

The genes are TRBV19 and TRBJ2-2; 8 nucleotides agree with TRBD2. There are 15 residues in the CDR3. Trimming took 6 bases from V and 5 from J; bases not matched to a gene: 8. Germline CDR1 LNHDA, CDR2 SQIVND (reference sequence). CDR3 sequence reads: CASSSKAGVTGELFF. The CDR3, as DNA: TGTGCCAGTAGCTCGAAAGCGGGAGTTACCGGGGAGCTGTTTTTT. Using reference TRBV19 and TRBJ2-2 for the parts outside the CDR3, the full variable domain is DGGITQSPKYLFRKEGQNVTLSCEQNLNHDAMYWYRQDPGQGLRLIYYSQIVNDFQKGDIAEGYSVSREKKESFPLTVTSAQKNPTAFYLCASSSKAGVTGELFFGEGSRLTVL.

The V and J genes are TRBV5-1 and TRBJ2-7; the D is unclear. V gave up 4 bases and J gave up 0 bases, with 11 bases separating them. This CDR3 has 14 residues. Germline V lookup: CDR1 SGHRS, CDR2 YFSETQ. The CDR3 region is CASSPESPSYEQYF. The CDR3 DNA follows: TGCGCCAGCAGCCCGGAGAGCCCCTCCTACGAGCAGTACTTC. Using reference TRBV5-1 and TRBJ2-7 for the parts outside the CDR3, the full variable domain is KAGVTQTPRYLIKTRGQQVTLSCSPISGHRSVSWYQQTPGQGLQFLFEYFSETQRNKGNFPGRFSGRQFSNSRSEMNVSTLELGDSALYLCASSPESPSYEQYFGPGTRLTVT.

The rearrangement joins TRBV9 to TRBJ2-2; 14 nucleotides line up with TRBD2. Germline V lookup: CDR1 SGDLS, CDR2 YYNGEE. V dropped 3 bases and J dropped 6; count of bases not matched to a gene: 4. This CDR3 is 16 amino acids long. The CDR3 sequence: CASSGTTSGRAGELFF. CDR3 nucleotide sequence: TGTGCCAGCAGCGGAACGACTAGCGGGAGGGCCGGGGAGCTGTTTTTT.

The V call is TRBV27, the J call TRBJ2-7; D gene ambiguous. Trimming removed 4 bases at V and 2 bases at J, with 3 bases between. Germline V lookup: CDR1 MNHEY, CDR2 SMNVEV (reference sequence). The CDR3 is 11 amino acids. The CDR3, as DNA: TGTGCCAGCAGTTCAGCCTACGAGCAGTACTTC. The encoded protein is CASSSAYEQYF.